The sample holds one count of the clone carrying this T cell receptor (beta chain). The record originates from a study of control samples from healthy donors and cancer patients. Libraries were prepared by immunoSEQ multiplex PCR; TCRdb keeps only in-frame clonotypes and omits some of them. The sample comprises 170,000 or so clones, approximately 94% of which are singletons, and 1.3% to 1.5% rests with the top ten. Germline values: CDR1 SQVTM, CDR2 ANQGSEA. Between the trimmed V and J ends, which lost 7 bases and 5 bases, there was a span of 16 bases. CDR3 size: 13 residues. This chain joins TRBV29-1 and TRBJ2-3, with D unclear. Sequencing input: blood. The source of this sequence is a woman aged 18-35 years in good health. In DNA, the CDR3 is TGCAGCGCCAAACCGGGTGTCAGAGATACGCAGTATTTT. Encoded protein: CSAKPGVRDTQYF.